This TCR beta chain appears in the sequencing data of a study of blood T cell repertoires in COVID-19. Assay used: immunoSEQ multiplex PCR; TCRdb lists only in-frame clones, some missing. This table has tens of thousands of clones, 87% appearing once. Germline V CDR1 and CDR2: LGHNA, YNFKEQ. V was pared by 3 bases and J by 0 bases, with 11 bases of the junction left unmatched. CDR3 length: 18 amino acids. This TCR was recovered from a woman aged 50 to 65 with acute or convalescent COVID-19. Sequenced material: peripheral blood. The chain recombines TRBV4-2 with TRBJ2-1; 7 bases are a match to TRBD2. CDR3 residues: CASSQPLLASSSYNEQFF. CDR3 nucleotide sequence: TGTGCCAGCAGCCAGCCCCTACTAGCGTCAAGCTCCTACAATGAGCAGTTCTTC.